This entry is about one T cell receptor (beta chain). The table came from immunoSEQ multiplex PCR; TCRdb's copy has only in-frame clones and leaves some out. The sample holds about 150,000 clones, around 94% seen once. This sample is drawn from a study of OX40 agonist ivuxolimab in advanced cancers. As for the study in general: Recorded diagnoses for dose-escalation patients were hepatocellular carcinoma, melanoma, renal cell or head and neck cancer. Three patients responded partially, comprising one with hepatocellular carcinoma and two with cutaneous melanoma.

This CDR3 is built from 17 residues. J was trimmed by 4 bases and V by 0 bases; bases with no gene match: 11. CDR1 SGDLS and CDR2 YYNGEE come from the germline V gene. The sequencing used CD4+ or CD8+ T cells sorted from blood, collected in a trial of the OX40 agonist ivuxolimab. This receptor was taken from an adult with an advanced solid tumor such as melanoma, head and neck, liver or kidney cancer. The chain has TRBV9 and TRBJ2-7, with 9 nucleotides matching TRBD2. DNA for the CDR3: TGTGCCAGCAGCGTAGATGGGACTAGCAGATTCGGGTACGAGCAGTACTTC. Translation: CASSVDGTSRFGYEQYF.